These 19 T cell receptor beta chains share one sample of origin, sequenced in a study of control samples from healthy donors and cancer patients. Sequenced by immunoSEQ multiplex PCR; TCRdb stores in-frame clones only, minus some. Of 120,000 to 150,000 clones in the sample, 91% were seen once. The sample was blood. Receptors were obtained from a young man in good health.

The chain carries TRBV6-5 and TRBJ2-5; 7 nucleotides agree with TRBD2. J lost 2 bases, V lost 6 bases, and 9 bases had no gene match. The CDR3 runs 15 residues. Germline CDR1 MNHEY, CDR2 SVGAGI. The CDR3 bases are TGTGCCAGCAGCCCCTTGGGGGGGATACAAGAGACCCAGTACTTC. Its protein product is CASSPLGGIQETQYF.

The table lists this clone with a count of one. The rearrangement joins TRBV6-5 to TRBJ2-5; D remains unclear. V dropped 0 bases and J dropped 5 bases, with 10 bases sitting between them. Germline-derived CDR1 and CDR2 are MNHEY and SVGAGI. The CDR3 has 14 amino acids. The CDR3 protein is CASSYSTPSETQYF. DNA for the CDR3: TGTGCCAGCAGTTACTCCACACCCTCGGAGACCCAGTACTTC.

This chain links TRBV4-1 with TRBJ2-1; D could derive from TRBD1 or TRBD2 (5 bases each). CDR1 and CDR2 from the germline V gene are MGHRA and YSYEKL. This CDR3 region has 14 residues. The V end was cut by 5 bases, the J end by 13 bases, with 21 bases between. Written as DNA, the CDR3 is TGCGCCAGCAGCTCGGGGACCGCTTTTCTGGCCCAGTTCTTC. This gives the protein CASSSGTAFLAQFF.

The CDR3 DNA sequence: TGTGCCAGCAGTGAAGCGGGCGGATATCAGCCCCAGCATTTT. The encoded protein is CASSEAGGYQPQHF. The chain has TRBV2 and TRBJ1-5, with D hard to call. Looked up from germline, CDR1 is SNHLY and CDR2 is FYNNEI. V lost 0 bases, J lost 5 bases, and 8 bases lay in between. The CDR3 spans 14 residues.

The rearrangement uses TRBV7-9 and TRBJ1-2; 9 bases align to TRBD1. This CDR3 spans 16 amino acids. CDR1 and CDR2 (germline): SEHNR, FQNEAQ (reference sequence). Trimming cost V 2 bases and J 4 bases; bases outside gene matches: 8. In DNA form, the CDR3 reads TGTGCCAGCAGCTTACAGGGACAGGGTATTGGCTATGGCTACACCTTC. Translation gives CASSLQGQGIGYGYTF.

The chain combines TRBV12-3 or TRBV12-4 with TRBJ2-7; D ambiguous. The CDR3 spans 13 residues. The V and J ends lost 3 bases and 2 bases respectively, with 8 bases between them. CDR3 in DNA: TGTGCCAGCAGTTTCAACGGGCCCTACGAGCAGTACTTC. Translated: CASSFNGPYEQYF.

The rearrangement links TRBV2 to TRBJ1-2; 8 bases match TRBD1. CDR3 length equals 15 residues. The J segment lost 6 bases and the V segment lost 0 bases, leaving 6 bases of the junction unmatched. In germline, CDR1 is SNHLY, CDR2 FYNNEI. The CDR3 DNA is TGTGCCAGCAGTGAAGCCCGGACAGGGTTGAATGGCTACACCTTC. The encoded protein is CASSEARTGLNGYTF.

This chain connects TRBV4-1 to TRBJ2-3; D is possibly TRBD1 or TRBD2 (5 bases each). Per germline, CDR1 MGHRA and CDR2 YSYEKL. V shed 4 bases and J shed 0 bases, with 20 bases lying between them. The CDR3 runs 18 residues. The CDR3 sequence: CASSRLTSGQISTDTQYF. DNA for the CDR3: TGCGCCAGCAGCCGACTCACCTCGGGGCAGATAAGCACAGATACGCAGTATTTT.

This clone was found a few times. This chain connects TRBV3-1 (or the pseudogene TRBV3-2) to TRBJ1-3; no firm D call. The CDR3 contains 15 residues. The germline V gene encodes CDR1 LGHDT and CDR2 YNNKEL (reference sequence). The germline V and J ends were trimmed by 1 base and 0 bases, with 7 bases remaining between them. CDR3 protein: CASSQGAASGNTIYF. Written as DNA, the CDR3 is TGTGCCAGCAGCCAAGGGGCAGCCTCTGGAAACACCATATATTTT.

The gene calls are TRBV3-1 (or the pseudogene TRBV3-2) and TRBJ2-6; D perhaps matches TRBD1 (8 bases). CDR1 and CDR2 (germline): LGHDT, YNNKEL (reference sequence). CDR3 length equals 19 residues. The V gene lost 4 bases and the J gene lost 1 base, with 20 bases spanning the gap. The CDR3 coding sequence is TGTGCCAGCAGCCCGCTATTCGGACAGGGACTATCTGGGGCCAACGTCCTGACTTTC. This sequence encodes CASSPLFGQGLSGANVLTF.

The chain has TRBV5-1 and TRBJ2-7; 8 nucleotides match TRBD1. After removal of 0 bases from V and 2 bases from J, the junction contained 4 bases not matched to a gene. Germline CDR1 is SGHRS and CDR2 is YFSETQ. This CDR3 comprises 15 residues. CDR3 protein: CASSLGQGRAYEQYF. CDR3 DNA: TGCGCCAGCAGCTTGGGACAGGGGCGTGCCTACGAGCAGTACTTC.

The CDR3 DNA is TGCAGTTACTTCCAAGAGACCCAGTACTTC. Residues: CSYFQETQYF. The chain joins TRBV20-1 to TRBJ2-5, with no clear D. V shed 8 bases and J shed 1 base, with 5 bases lying between them. Per germline, CDR1 DFQATT and CDR2 SNEGSKA (reference sequence). This CDR3 comprises 10 residues.

The chain employs TRBV7-9 and TRBJ2-5; D perhaps matches TRBD1 (5 bases). There are 14 residues in the CDR3. The V gene's germline CDR1 is SEHNR and CDR2 FQNEAQ (reference sequence). The V end lost 2 bases, the J end lost 2 bases, and 9 bases lay between the germline ends. The CDR3 DNA reads TGTGCCAGCAGCTTACTTCCAGGGCAAGAGACCCAGTACTTC. Translation: CASSLLPGQETQYF.

The J gene is TRBJ2-5, the V gene TRBV11-2; TRBD1 matches 8 bases. J lost 5 bases, V lost 5 bases, and 7 bases had no gene match. Germline V CDR1 and CDR2: SGHAT, FQNNGV. The CDR3 has 14 amino acids. The CDR3 is CASSPMAGGETQYF. CDR3 DNA: TGTGCCAGCAGCCCGATGGCAGGGGGCGAGACCCAGTACTTC.

The chain combines TRBV6-5 with TRBJ2-7; D is unclear. The CDR3 contains 14 residues. Germline values: CDR1 MNHEY, CDR2 SVGAGI. With 5 bases removed from V and 0 bases from J, the gap between germline ends came to 11 bases. CDR3 coding DNA: TGTGCCAGCAGTCGGACGGAGAGCTCCTACGAGCAGTACTTC. This sequence encodes CASSRTESSYEQYF.

This rearrangement joins TRBV4-1 to TRBJ2-5; 8 bases agree with TRBD2. Germline lookup yields CDR1 MGHRA and CDR2 YSYEKL. The CDR3 totals 17 residues. The V gene end was trimmed by 1 base and the J gene end by 1 base; junction bases not matched to a gene: 8. The CDR3 bases are TGCGCCAGCAGCCAAGTGCTCGGGAGGGGAACCCAAGAGACCCAGTACTTC. Its protein product is CASSQVLGRGTQETQYF.

V is TRBV7-3 and J is TRBJ2-3; D may be TRBD1 or TRBD2 (5 bases each). The CDR3 is 15 residues long. V lost 2 bases, J lost 1 base, and 10 bases lay in between. Per germline, CDR1 SGHTA and CDR2 FQGTGA. CDR3 nucleotide sequence: TGTGCCAGCAGCTTAGGGGCCGGGGGCACAGATACGCAGTATTTT. As protein: CASSLGAGGTDTQYF.

The CDR3 protein is CATHRQEGAKKLFF. DNA of the CDR3: TGTGCCACGCACAGACAGGAGGGGGCCAAAAAACTGTTTTTT. The gene calls are TRBV27 and TRBJ1-4; the match to TRBD1 covers 7 bases. The CDR3 is 14 residues long. Germline trimming cut 10 bases from V and 9 bases from J; bases unmatched to any gene: 14. CDR1 and CDR2 from the germline V gene are MNHEY and SMNVEV (reference sequence).

The sample holds one count of this clone. V gene TRBV2 combines with J gene TRBJ2-3, with 7 bases matching TRBD1. The CDR3 spans 18 residues. Germline V gene lookup returns CDR1 SNHLY and CDR2 FYNNEI. V dropped 2 bases and J dropped 5; count of bases not matched to a gene: 16. The CDR3 nucleotides are TGTGCCAGCAGTGAATGGAAAAGGACAGGTCCGTTTCGAGATACGCAGTATTTT. Its translation: CASSEWKRTGPFRDTQYF.